The 7 T cell receptor beta chains below come from one sample, sequenced in a study of cytomegalovirus exposure and HLA in healthy donors (dated by TCRdb to the late 2010s). Library generation was performed with the immunoSEQ multiplex PCR assay. A mixture of 60 forward primers for TCR Vbeta segments and 13 reverse primers for TCR Jbeta segments was used in the multiplex PCR. As stored in TCRdb, this immuneACCESS dataset retains in-frame rearrangements with V and J assigned. A fraction of the clones does not appear; measured against another copy, unresolved V genes explain less than half of the discrepancy, and the remainder lacks a known reason. The sample has more than 45,000 clones on record. The ten largest clones take up more than 9% of the sample. The sequenced material came from PBMCs. The receptors here all came from a woman aged 55 to 70 in good health and CMV-seropositive.

The rearrangement uses TRBV6-5 and TRBJ1-3; D not certain. Germline V CDR1 and CDR2: MNHEY, SVGAGI. V lost 5 bases and J lost 0, with 11 bases in between. The CDR3 consists of 15 residues. The CDR3 nucleotides read TGTGCCAGCAGTCAACAGTATTACTCTGGAAACACCATATATTTT. Protein product: CASSQQYYSGNTIYF.

V is TRBV5-1 and J is TRBJ2-2; D possibly corresponds to TRBD2 (6 bases). Looked up from germline, CDR1 is SGHRS and CDR2 is YFSETQ. This CDR3 region has 14 residues. V was cut by 3 bases and J by 5 bases, with 11 bases left in between. The CDR3 nucleotides read TGCGCCAGCAGCTCCTTGGGGGGAACCGGGGAGCTGTTTTTT. Encoded protein: CASSSLGGTGELFF.

J is TRBJ1-5 and V is TRBV23-1; a possible D gene is TRBD1 (5 bases). TRBV23-1 is filed as an ORF, its function uncertain. The CDR3 is made up of 15 amino acids. V lost 8 bases, J lost 9 bases, and 23 bases lay in between. CDR3 nucleotides: TGCGCCAGCGATTACAGCGCAGGGAGGGTGAGGCCCCAGCATTTT. As protein: CASDYSAGRVRPQHF.

The chain couples TRBV11-2 to TRBJ1-1; D might be TRBD1 (6 bases). The CDR3 consists of 13 residues. V was shortened by 6 bases and J by 4 bases, with 12 bases between the two germline ends. CDR1 SGHAT and CDR2 FQNNGV come from the germline V gene. The CDR3 DNA is TGTGCCAGCAGTTTACAGGGCGGCACTGAAGCTTTCTTT. Translated, it gives CASSLQGGTEAFF.

With regard to this clone: The junction differs from germline at one of its ends, possibly a read error. The V call is TRBV25-1, the J call TRBJ2-7, with D possibly matching TRBD1 (6 bases). This CDR3 contains 11 residues. CDR1 and CDR2 (germline): MGHDK, SYGVNS. The CDR3 DNA reads as TGTGCCAGAAGTGCAGGGGACGAGCAGTACTTC. This sequence encodes CARSAGDEQYF.

The chain has TRBV20-1 and TRBJ1-2, with D tentatively TRBD1 (5 bases). CDR1 and CDR2 (germline): DFQATT, SNEGSKA (reference sequence). This CDR3 contains 10 residues. The ends were cut back, 5 bases at V and 6 bases at J, with 7 bases in the middle. In DNA form, the CDR3 reads TGCAGTGCTTCGGGGGATGGCTACACCTTC. It encodes CSASGDGYTF.

The chain has TRBV7-2 and TRBJ2-3, with a possible D match to TRBD2 (6 bases). Germline V gene data show CDR1 as SGHTA and CDR2 as FQGNSA. The V end lost 7 bases, the J end lost 5 bases, and 25 bases lay between the germline ends. The CDR3 contains 17 residues. CDR3 bases: TGTGCCAGCACCCCCGGCCGTAGGACGGGGGTCCTAGATACGCAGTATTTT. Amino acid sequence: CASTPGRRTGVLDTQYF.